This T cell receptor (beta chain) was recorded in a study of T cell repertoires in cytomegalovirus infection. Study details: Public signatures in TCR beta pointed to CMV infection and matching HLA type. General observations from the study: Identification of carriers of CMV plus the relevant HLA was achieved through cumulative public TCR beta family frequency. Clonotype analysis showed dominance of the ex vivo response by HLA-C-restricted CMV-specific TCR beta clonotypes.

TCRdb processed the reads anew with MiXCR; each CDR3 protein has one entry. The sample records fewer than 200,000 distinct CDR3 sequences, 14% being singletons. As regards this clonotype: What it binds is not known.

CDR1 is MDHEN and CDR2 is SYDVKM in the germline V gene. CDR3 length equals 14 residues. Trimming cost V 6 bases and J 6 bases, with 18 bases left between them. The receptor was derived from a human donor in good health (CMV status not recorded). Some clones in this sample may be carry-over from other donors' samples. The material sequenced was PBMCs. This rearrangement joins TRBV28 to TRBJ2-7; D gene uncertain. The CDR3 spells CASSRSAAAFEQYF. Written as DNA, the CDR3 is TGTGCCAGCAGCCGATCGGCGGCCGCCTTCGAGCAGTACTTC.